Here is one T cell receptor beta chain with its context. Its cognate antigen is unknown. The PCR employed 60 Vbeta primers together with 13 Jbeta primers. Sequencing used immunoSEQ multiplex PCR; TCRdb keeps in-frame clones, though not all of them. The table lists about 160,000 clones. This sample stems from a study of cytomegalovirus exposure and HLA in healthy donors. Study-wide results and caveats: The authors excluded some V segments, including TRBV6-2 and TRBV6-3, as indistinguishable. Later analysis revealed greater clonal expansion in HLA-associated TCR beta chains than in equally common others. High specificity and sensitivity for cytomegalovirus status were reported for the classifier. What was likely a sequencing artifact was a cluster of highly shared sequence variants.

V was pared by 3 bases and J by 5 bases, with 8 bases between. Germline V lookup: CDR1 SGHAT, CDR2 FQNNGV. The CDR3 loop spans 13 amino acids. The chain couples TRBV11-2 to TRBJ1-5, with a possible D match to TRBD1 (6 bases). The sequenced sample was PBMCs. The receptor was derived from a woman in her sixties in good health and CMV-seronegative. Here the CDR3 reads CASSFRTDQPQHF. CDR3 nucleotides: TGTGCCAGCAGCTTTCGGACAGATCAGCCCCAGCATTTT.